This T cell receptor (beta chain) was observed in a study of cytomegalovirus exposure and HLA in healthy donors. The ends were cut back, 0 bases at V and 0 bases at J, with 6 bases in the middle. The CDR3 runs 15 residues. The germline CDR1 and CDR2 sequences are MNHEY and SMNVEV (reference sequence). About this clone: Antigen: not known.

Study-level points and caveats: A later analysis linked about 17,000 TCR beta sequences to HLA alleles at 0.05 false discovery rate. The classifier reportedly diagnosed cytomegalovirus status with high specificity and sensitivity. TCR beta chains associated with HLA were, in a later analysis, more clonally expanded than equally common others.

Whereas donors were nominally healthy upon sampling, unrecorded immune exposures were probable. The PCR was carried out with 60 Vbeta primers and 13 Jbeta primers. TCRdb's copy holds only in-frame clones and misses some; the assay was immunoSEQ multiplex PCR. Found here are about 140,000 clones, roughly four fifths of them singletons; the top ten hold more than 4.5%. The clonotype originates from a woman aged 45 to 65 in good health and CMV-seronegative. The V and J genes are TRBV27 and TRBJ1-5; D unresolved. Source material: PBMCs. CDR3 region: CASSLSQHSNQPQHF. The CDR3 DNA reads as TGTGCCAGCAGTTTATCACAGCATAGCAATCAGCCCCAGCATTTT.